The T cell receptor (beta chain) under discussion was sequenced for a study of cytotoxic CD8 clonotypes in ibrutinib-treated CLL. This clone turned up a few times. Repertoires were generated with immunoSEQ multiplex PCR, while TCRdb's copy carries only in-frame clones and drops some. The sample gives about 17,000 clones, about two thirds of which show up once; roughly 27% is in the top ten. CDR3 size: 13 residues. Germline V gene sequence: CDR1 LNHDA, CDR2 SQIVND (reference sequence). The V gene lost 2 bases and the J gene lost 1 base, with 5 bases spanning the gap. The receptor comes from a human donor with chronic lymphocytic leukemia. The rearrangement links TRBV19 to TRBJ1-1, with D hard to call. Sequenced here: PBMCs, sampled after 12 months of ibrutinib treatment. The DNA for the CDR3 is TGTGCCAGTAGTATAATGGAGAACACTGAAGCTTTCTTT. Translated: CASSIMENTEAFF.